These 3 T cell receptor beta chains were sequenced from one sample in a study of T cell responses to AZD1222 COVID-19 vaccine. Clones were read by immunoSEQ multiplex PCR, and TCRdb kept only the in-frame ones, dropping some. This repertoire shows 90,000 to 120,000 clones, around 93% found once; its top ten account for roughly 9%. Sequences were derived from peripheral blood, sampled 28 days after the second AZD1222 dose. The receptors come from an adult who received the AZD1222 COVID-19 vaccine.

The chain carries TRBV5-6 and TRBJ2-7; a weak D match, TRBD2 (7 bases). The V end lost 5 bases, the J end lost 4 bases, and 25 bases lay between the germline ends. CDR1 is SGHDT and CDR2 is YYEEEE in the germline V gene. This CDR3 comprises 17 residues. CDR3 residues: CASSLRGGLPYPYEQYF. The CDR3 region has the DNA TGTGCCAGCAGTCTGAGGGGGGGGCTTCCCTACCCGTACGAGCAGTACTTC. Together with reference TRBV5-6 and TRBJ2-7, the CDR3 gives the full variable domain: DAGVTQSPTHLIKTRGQQVTLRCSPKSGHDTVSWYQQALGQGPQFIFQYYEEEERQRGNFPDRFSGHQFPNYSSELNVNALLLGDSALYLCASSLRGGLPYPYEQYFGPGTRLTVT.

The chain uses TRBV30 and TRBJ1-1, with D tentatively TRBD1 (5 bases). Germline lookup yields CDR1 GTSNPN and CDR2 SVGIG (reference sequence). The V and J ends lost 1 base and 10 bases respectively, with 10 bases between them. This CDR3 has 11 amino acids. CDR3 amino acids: CAWSETGGAFF. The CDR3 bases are TGTGCCTGGAGTGAGACGGGGGGAGCTTTCTTT.

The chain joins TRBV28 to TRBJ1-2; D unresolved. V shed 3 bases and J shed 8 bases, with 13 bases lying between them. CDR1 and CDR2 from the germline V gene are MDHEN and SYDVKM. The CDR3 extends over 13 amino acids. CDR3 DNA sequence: TGTGCCAGCAGTTTGATAGCCCAGAGGGGCTACACCTTC. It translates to CASSLIAQRGYTF.